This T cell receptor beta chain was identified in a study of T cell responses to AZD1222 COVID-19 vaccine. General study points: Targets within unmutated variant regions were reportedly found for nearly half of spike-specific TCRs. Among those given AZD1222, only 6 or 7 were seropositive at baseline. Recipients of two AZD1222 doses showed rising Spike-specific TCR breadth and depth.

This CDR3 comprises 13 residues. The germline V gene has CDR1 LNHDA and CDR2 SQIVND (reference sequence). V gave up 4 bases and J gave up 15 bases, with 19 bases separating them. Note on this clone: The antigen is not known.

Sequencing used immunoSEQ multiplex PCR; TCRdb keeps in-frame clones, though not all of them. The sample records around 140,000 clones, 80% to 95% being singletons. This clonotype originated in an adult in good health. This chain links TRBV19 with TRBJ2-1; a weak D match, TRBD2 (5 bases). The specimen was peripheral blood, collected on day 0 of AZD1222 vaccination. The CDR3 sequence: CASSRGLNSDRFF. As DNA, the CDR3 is TGTGCCAGTAGTAGAGGACTCAATTCGGACCGGTTCTTC.